Listed here are 10 T cell receptor delta chains from one sample, sequenced in a study of γδ T cells in repeated Plasmodium falciparum infection. TCRdb reprocessed the multiplex PCR reads using CATT. The sample contains 40,000 to 55,000 delta-chain clones, about 2% of which appear only once. Bulk repertoires came from Vgamma9/Vdelta2+ or Vdelta2-negative gammadelta T cells flow-sorted from PBMC. The sample was gamma-delta T cells from blood. These receptors were taken from a pool of human donors (malaria-infected and uninfected, not separated).

This clone was seen a few times. One base separates it from a far larger clone, so it is likely a read error. This same CDR3 is encoded by further DNA sequences in the sample. The V call is TRDV1, the J call TRDJ1, with 10 bases fitting TRDD3. Here the J gene came from matching the DNA to germline, since TCRdb omits it. This CDR3 contains 22 residues. In germline, CDR1 is TSWWSYY, CDR2 QGS. V trimming: 9 bases; J trimming: 0 bases; junction bases outside the gene matches: 28. In DNA, the CDR3 is TGTGCTCTCCTGGTTTTTGCGAAAAACTGGGGGATTATTCCCCCGTACACCGATAAACTCATCTTT. Translated, it gives CALLVFAKNWGIIPPYTDKLIF.

In this sample, this clone turned up a few times. A far larger clone lies a single base away; this is likely a read error. Other DNA sequences in the same sample also yield this CDR3. The V gene is TRDV1, the J gene TRDJ1; unclear D gene. The J gene, missing from TCRdb, was assigned here through DNA to germline matching. There are 21 residues in the CDR3. The V gene lost 1 base and the J gene lost 0 bases, with 27 bases spanning the gap. Germline V gene sequence: CDR1 TSWWSYY, CDR2 QGS. The CDR3 is CALGEHYVFFLRGTYTDKLIF. The CDR3, as DNA: TGTGCTCTTGGGGAACACTATGTATTTTTCTTGCGAGGGACCTACACCGATAAACTCATCTTT.

This clone came up a few times. This DNA's translation differs at residue 25 from TCRdb's protein, which comes from a much larger clone; a read error is likely, and the protein shown is translated from the DNA. The J gene is uncalled and the V gene is TRDV1; the tabulated D call, TRDD3, remains unverified against the DNA. The germline V gene has CDR1 TSWWSYY and CDR2 QGS. The CDR3 has 27 amino acids. The CDR3 sequence is CALGERVVFVDLATGGLSYPYTDKPIF. For the CDR3, the DNA is TGTGCTCTTGGGGAACGAGTAGTCTTCGTCGACCTAGCTACTGGGGGGTTATCATACCCTTACACCGATAAACCCATCTTT.

A note on this clone: It is likely a read error: a sequence one base away is far more abundant. Other nucleotide sequences in the sample specify the same CDR3. The chain has TRDV3 and TRDJ1, with 12 positions matching TRDD3. TCRdb is silent on the J gene; assignment here came from matching the DNA to germline. This CDR3 is built from 21 residues. CDR1 is TVYSNPD and CDR2 is GDNSRS in the germline V gene (reference sequence). V shed 1 base, J shed 3 bases, and the junction held 24 bases outside the gene matches. Here the CDR3 DNA reads TGTGCCTTTACGAGGGCCGACTATATACACTGGGGGATACCAGGGGCCGATAAACTCATCTTT. It codes for CAFTRADYIHWGIPGADKLIF.

This clone appeared a few times. This DNA's translation differs at residue 11 from TCRdb's protein, which comes from a much larger clone; a read error is likely, and the protein shown is translated from the DNA. The chain carries TRAV38-2/DV8 and TRDJ1; perhaps TRDD2 as D (5 bases). Germline V gene data show CDR1 as TSESDYY and CDR2 as QEAYKQQN. CDR3 length equals 22 residues. The CDR3 protein is CAYRSGYVRGRGHLRYTDKLIF. The CDR3 bases are TGTGCTTATAGAAGCGGTTACGTTCGGGGTAGGGGCCACCTACGGTACACCGATAAACTCATCTTT.

This clone occurred a few times. A single base is all that separates this from a far larger clone, so a read error is likely. Other DNA variants within this sample encode the same CDR3. V is TRDV1 and J is TRDJ1, with 11 bases that match TRDD3. Germline matching of the DNA provided the J gene here, since TCRdb leaves it blank. The CDR3 sequence is 22 residues long. Germline CDR1 reads TSWWSYY; CDR2 reads QGS. CDR3 nucleotide sequence: TGTGCCCTTGGGGCGACCTTCCTACTCGCGGAATTGGGGGATACGATGGCCGGTAAACTCATCTTT. It translates to CALGATFLLAELGDTMAGKLIF.

In this sample, this clone turned up many times. CDR3 nucleotides: TGTGCCTGTGACGGCCTTCTGGGGGATACTATGGGCGATAAACTCATCTTT. It specifies CACDGLLGDTMGDKLIF. The V gene is TRDV2, the J gene TRDJ1; 11 bases line up with TRDD3. As TCRdb names no J gene, one was assigned here on the basis of a DNA match to germline. Trimming at V came to 3 bases and at J to 4 bases, leaving 12 bases not matched to a gene. Germline lookup yields CDR1 GEAIGNYY and CDR2 EKD. The CDR3 totals 17 residues.

The table lists this clone with a few counts. A single base is all that separates this from a far larger clone, so a read error is likely. Other DNA sequences in this sample translate to the same CDR3. V usage is TRDV2 and J usage is TRDJ1, with D tentatively TRDD3 (6 bases). The CDR3 is 18 amino acids. Germline CDR1 reads GEAIGNYY; CDR2 reads EKD. This CDR3 is CACDTLSPRDTGTDKLIF. The CDR3 nucleotides read TGTGCCTGCGACACCCTTTCTCCAAGAGATACGGGGACCGATAAACTCATCTTT.

This clone was counted only a few times. A read error is the likely source, as a far larger clone sits one nucleotide away. Within the sample, other DNA sequences also encode this same CDR3. V is TRDV2 and J is TRDJ1, with 7 bases that match TRDD3. TCRdb leaves out the J gene; it was filled in here by matching the DNA to germline. Germline CDR1 is GEAIGNYY and CDR2 is EKD. The CDR3 extends over 15 amino acids. V was pared by 1 base and J by 2 bases, with 6 bases of the junction left unmatched. The CDR3 DNA reads TGTGCCTGTGACACAAAGGGGGGATCAACCGATAAACTCATCTTT. Its protein product is CACDTKGGSTDKLIF.

This clone was counted only a few times. The protein in TCRdb stems from a much larger clone and differs at residue 13 from this DNA's translation, likely a read error; here the protein is translated from the DNA. The chain couples TRDV3 to TRDJ1; 7 bases are a match to TRDD3. TCRdb offers no J gene call, so here the DNA was matched to germline to obtain one. The ends lost 1 base at V and 0 bases at J; junction bases unmatched: 23. Germline V gene sequence: CDR1 TVYSNPD, CDR2 GDNSRS (reference sequence). This CDR3 is 20 amino acids long. The CDR3 region is CAFISSATVWGAGNTDKLIF. The CDR3 DNA sequence: TGTGCCTTTATATCTTCCGCTACAGTCTGGGGGGCCGGGAACACCGATAAACTCATCTTT.